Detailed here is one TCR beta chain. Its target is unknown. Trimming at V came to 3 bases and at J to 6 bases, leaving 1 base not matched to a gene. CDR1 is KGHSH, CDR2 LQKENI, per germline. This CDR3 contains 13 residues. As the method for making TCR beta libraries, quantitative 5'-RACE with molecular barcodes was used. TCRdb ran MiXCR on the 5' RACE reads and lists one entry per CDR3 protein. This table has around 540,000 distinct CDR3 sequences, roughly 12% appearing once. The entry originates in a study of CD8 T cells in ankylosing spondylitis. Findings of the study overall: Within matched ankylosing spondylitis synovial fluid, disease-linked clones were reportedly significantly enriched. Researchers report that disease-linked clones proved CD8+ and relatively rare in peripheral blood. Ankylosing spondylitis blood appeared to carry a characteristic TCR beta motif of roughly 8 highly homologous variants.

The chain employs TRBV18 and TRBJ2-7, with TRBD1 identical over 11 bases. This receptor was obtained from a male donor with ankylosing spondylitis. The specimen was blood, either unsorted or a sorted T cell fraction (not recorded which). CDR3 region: CASSPGQGAEQYV. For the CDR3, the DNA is TGTGCCAGCTCACCTGGACAGGGGGCCGAGCAGTACGTC.